The rows below give T cell receptor beta chains drawn from one sample of a study of tumour-infiltrating T cells in Burkitt lymphoma. Sequencing used immunoSEQ multiplex PCR; TCRdb keeps in-frame clones, though not all of them. The repertoire holds approximately 5,400 clones, with roughly 9.8% as singletons. The sequenced material came from tumor tissue. The receptors were sampled from a human donor with diffuse large B-cell lymphoma. Both conserved end residues are trimmed from each CDR3. Each record gives: V gene, D gene, J gene, clone size, CDR3 protein. D genes are given only for firm matches. Clone size is given for some rows only: seen once, a few or many times, or a class if the clone is expanded.

v_call: TRBV5-1
d_call: -
j_call: TRBJ1-2
clone_size: -
cdr3_aa: ASRFDGNYGYT

v_call: TRBV11-1
d_call: -
j_call: TRBJ1-1
clone_size: -
cdr3_aa: ASSLVGGNEAF

v_call: TRBV11-3
d_call: -
j_call: TRBJ2-5
clone_size: few
cdr3_aa: ASSLGTAAGETQY

v_call: TRBV6-6
d_call: -
j_call: TRBJ2-7
clone_size: few
cdr3_aa: ASSGNPGHPYEQY

v_call: TRBV10-3
d_call: -
j_call: TRBJ2-5
clone_size: -
cdr3_aa: AISRSGSPRGWTQY

v_call: TRBV28
d_call: -
j_call: TRBJ2-2
clone_size: -
cdr3_aa: ASSMAATGELF

v_call: TRBV6-5
d_call: -
j_call: TRBJ2-7
clone_size: -
cdr3_aa: ASRDRDGSYEQY

v_call: TRBV2
d_call: -
j_call: TRBJ1-3
clone_size: -
cdr3_aa: ASSLDNGNTIY

v_call: TRBV7-9
d_call: TRBD1
j_call: TRBJ1-1
clone_size: -
cdr3_aa: ASSPGGGMNTEAF

v_call: TRBV10-2
d_call: -
j_call: TRBJ1-1
clone_size: -
cdr3_aa: ASSDRGSNTEAF

v_call: TRBV10-3
d_call: -
j_call: TRBJ2-7
clone_size: -
cdr3_aa: AISYEEEQY

v_call: TRBV7-9
d_call: -
j_call: TRBJ1-6
clone_size: -
cdr3_aa: ATQSSYNSPLH

v_call: TRBV6-1
d_call: -
j_call: TRBJ2-5
clone_size: -
cdr3_aa: ASSVWRETQY

v_call: TRBV9
d_call: -
j_call: TRBJ1-1
clone_size: few
cdr3_aa: ASSVEAGGALGAF

v_call: TRBV18
d_call: -
j_call: TRBJ1-2
clone_size: -
cdr3_aa: ASSDRTIRWNGYT

v_call: TRBV6-6
d_call: -
j_call: TRBJ1-5
clone_size: few
cdr3_aa: ASSYGSGPDQPQH

v_call: TRBV7-2
d_call: -
j_call: TRBJ2-2
clone_size: few
cdr3_aa: ASSLWDHGTGELF